This T cell receptor beta chain was sequenced for a study of T-cell memory formation after mild COVID-19. On the study more broadly: The TCR clusters were mostly specific to one donor. General observations from the study: Among clones contracting day 15 to 85, CD4/CD8 was balanced, whereas later expanders leaned CD4+.

This clonotype came up many times. Its antigen is still unknown. In TCRdb, the 5' RACE reads were re-called with MiXCR into one record per CDR3 protein. Found here are under 300,000 distinct CDR3 sequences, around 17% of them singletons; the top ten hold around 3.8%. Sequenced input: PBMCs or a T cell subset sorted from them (not recorded which). The source is a man between 18 and 35 years old who had mild COVID-19 (a few samples of this study predate the infection). Cell type and time point are not known.

The CDR3 loop reads CASSLARSHAYGYTF. The CDR3 DNA reads as TGTGCCAGCAGCTTAGCGCGCAGCCATGCCTATGGCTACACCTTC. The chain carries TRBV7-2 and TRBJ1-2; D gene ambiguous. Per germline, CDR1 SGHTA and CDR2 FQGNSA. V was pared by 0 bases and J by 4 bases, with 12 bases between. The CDR3 consists of 15 residues.